A single sample is the source of the 14 T cell receptor beta chains below, sequenced in a study of CD8 T cells in Susac syndrome. Random hexamers were used to reverse transcribe the RNA input (0.5 to 1 ug). Each CDR3 protein is one row after TCRdb ran MiXCR on the immunoSEQ multiplex PCR reads. The sample carries under 200,000 distinct CDR3 sequences, roughly nine tenths recorded once. Sequenced sample: CD4+ T cells from PBMCs. These TCRs come from a human donor in good health.

The sample holds a few counts of this clonotype. This rearrangement joins TRBV6-5 to TRBJ2-7, with D perhaps being TRBD1 or TRBD2 (5 bases each). In germline, CDR1 is MNHEY, CDR2 SVGAGI. The CDR3 spans 16 residues. The V gene lost 0 bases and the J gene lost 3 bases, with 15 bases spanning the gap. CDR3 sequence reads: CASSYSDRDPGYEQYF. CDR3 coding DNA: TGTGCCAGCAGTTACTCGGATAGGGACCCGGGCTACGAGCAGTACTTC.

The chain joins TRBV6-5 to TRBJ2-2; TRBD2 might be the D (5 bases). The V gene lost 0 bases and the J gene lost 6 bases, with 20 bases spanning the gap. Germline CDR1 MNHEY, CDR2 SVGAGI. The length of the CDR3 is 18 residues. The CDR3 sequence is CASSYSRLARVGAGELFF. CDR3 bases: TGTGCCAGCAGTTACTCGAGGCTAGCAAGGGTTGGCGCCGGGGAGCTGTTTTTT.

This chain uses TRBV20-1 with TRBJ2-2, with D maybe TRBD2 (5 bases). The V gene's germline CDR1 is DFQATT and CDR2 SNEGSKA (reference sequence). Trimming shortened V by 3 bases and J by 0 bases, and 8 bases separated the two germline ends. This CDR3 contains 14 residues. The CDR3: CSASGDSNTGELFF. CDR3 DNA sequence: TGCAGTGCTAGCGGGGATTCGAACACCGGGGAGCTGTTTTTT.

The chain recombines TRBV28 with TRBJ2-7; 7 bases are a match to TRBD1. The germline CDR1 and CDR2 sequences are MDHEN and SYDVKM. After removal of 5 bases from V and 1 base from J, the junction contained 8 bases not matched to a gene. This CDR3 spans 15 amino acids. CDR3 bases: TGTGCCAGCAGTCTTCCGGTGGGACAGTCCTACGAGCAGTACTTC. It codes for CASSLPVGQSYEQYF.

The chain joins TRBV7-9 to TRBJ1-2; possibly TRBD1 for D (5 bases). Germline V gives CDR1 SEHNR, CDR2 FQNEAQ (reference sequence). Trimming removed 3 bases from V and 4 bases from J, with 12 bases in between. The CDR3 has 14 residues. CDR3: CASSFGQGLYGYTF. Here the CDR3 DNA reads TGTGCCAGCAGCTTTGGGCAGGGACTCTATGGCTACACCTTC.

The chain employs TRBV18 and TRBJ2-2; the match to TRBD1 covers 7 bases. Germline lookup yields CDR1 KGHSH and CDR2 LQKENI. This CDR3 spans 15 amino acids. The V gene end was trimmed by 2 bases and the J gene end by 1 base; junction bases not matched to a gene: 1. The CDR3 loop reads CASSPGQENTGELFF. In nucleotides, the CDR3 is TGTGCCAGCTCACCAGGACAGGAGAACACCGGGGAGCTGTTTTTT.

The V gene is TRBV7-9, the J gene TRBJ2-7, with TRBD1 matching over 7 bases. There are 15 residues in the CDR3. V lost 6 bases to trimming and J lost 3 bases; unmatched junction nucleotides: 11. The germline V gene has CDR1 SEHNR and CDR2 FQNEAQ (reference sequence). The CDR3 DNA follows: TGTGCCAGCAGGACAGGGAATCGTTATGACTACGAGCAGTACTTC. It translates to CASRTGNRYDYEQYF.

The count of this clonotype is one. This chain uses TRBV5-1 with TRBJ2-7, with D maybe TRBD2 (5 bases). Germline V lookup: CDR1 SGHRS, CDR2 YFSETQ. CDR3 length equals 14 residues. Between the trimmed V and J ends, which lost 0 bases and 6 bases, there was a span of 13 bases. In nucleotides, the CDR3 is TGCGCCAGCAGCTTGGGGAGCCCAGAGGGCGAGCAGTACTTC. Translation gives CASSLGSPEGEQYF.

The rearrangement joins TRBV4-3 to TRBJ1-2; TRBD1 is a possible D gene (5 bases). V was clipped by 4 bases and J by 9 bases, with 21 bases between them. Germline-derived CDR1 and CDR2 are LGHNA and YSLEER. The CDR3 has 15 amino acids. The CDR3 nucleotides are TGCGCCAGCAGCCGAGAGTTTAGGGCAGGGAGGCGCTACACCTTC. This encodes CASSREFRAGRRYTF.

The V gene is TRBV7-2, the J gene TRBJ1-5, with TRBD1 matching over 7 bases. Trimming at V came to 3 bases and at J to 0 bases, leaving 2 bases not matched to a gene. CDR3 length equals 15 residues. The germline V gene has CDR1 SGHTA and CDR2 FQGNSA. CDR3 in DNA: TGTGCCAGCAGCTTCGGACAGGTTAGCAATCAGCCCCAGCATTTT. It is translated as CASSFGQVSNQPQHF.

J is TRBJ1-6 and V is TRBV7-6; 8 positions match TRBD1. Trimming cost V 2 bases and J 7 bases; bases outside gene matches: 7. The CDR3 contains 16 residues. In germline, CDR1 is SGHVS, CDR2 FNYEAQ. The CDR3 here is CASSLKPDRVNSPLHF. CDR3 bases: TGTGCCAGCAGCTTAAAGCCGGACAGGGTCAATTCACCCCTCCACTTT. The full variable domain, rest sourced from reference TRBV7-6 and TRBJ1-6, is GAGVSQSPRYKVTKRGQDVALRCDPISGHVSLYWYRQALGQGPEFLTYFNYEAQQDKSGLPNDRFSAERPEGSISTLTIQRTEQRDSAMYRCASSLKPDRVNSPLHFGNGTRLTVT.

This chain connects TRBV7-2 to TRBJ2-7; 9 bases match TRBD1. The ends lost 5 bases at V and 4 bases at J; junction bases unmatched: 6. CDR3 length: 14 amino acids. Germline V gives CDR1 SGHTA, CDR2 FQGNSA. The chain's CDR3 is CASSIGQGPYEQYF. CDR3 DNA sequence: TGTGCCAGCAGCATTGGACAGGGGCCTTACGAGCAGTACTTC.

This clonotype was counted a single time. The V gene is TRBV6-1, the J gene TRBJ2-7; D gene uncertain. This CDR3 contains 13 residues. Trimming cost V 2 bases and J 2 bases, with 7 bases left between them. The germline V gene encodes CDR1 MNHNS and CDR2 SASEGT. CDR3 nucleotides: TGTGCCAGCAGTGAAAAGTGGGCCTACGAGCAGTACTTC. Encoded protein: CASSEKWAYEQYF.

The chain combines TRBV10-2 with TRBJ2-7; 14 nucleotides line up with TRBD2. The CDR3 covers 13 residues. Germline CDR1 is WSHSY and CDR2 is SAAADI. The J segment lost 6 bases and the V segment lost 9 bases, leaving 4 bases of the junction unmatched. CDR3 amino acids: CASTGTSGSEQYF. Here the CDR3 DNA reads TGCGCCAGTACCGGGACTAGCGGGAGCGAGCAGTACTTC.